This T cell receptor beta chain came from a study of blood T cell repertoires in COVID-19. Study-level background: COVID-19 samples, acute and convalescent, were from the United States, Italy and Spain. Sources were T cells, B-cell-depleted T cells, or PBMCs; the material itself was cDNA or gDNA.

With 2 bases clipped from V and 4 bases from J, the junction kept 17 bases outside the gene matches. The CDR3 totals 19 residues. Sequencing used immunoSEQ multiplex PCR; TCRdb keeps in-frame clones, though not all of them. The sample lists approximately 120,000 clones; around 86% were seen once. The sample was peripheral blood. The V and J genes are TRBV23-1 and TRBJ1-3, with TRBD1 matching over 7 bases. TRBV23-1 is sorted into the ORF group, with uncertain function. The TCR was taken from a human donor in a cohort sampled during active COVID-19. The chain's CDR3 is CASSQTNSLQGRIGNTIYF. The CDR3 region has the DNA TGCGCCAGCAGTCAAACAAATTCACTACAGGGGAGGATAGGAAACACCATATATTTT.